This TCR beta chain was sequenced during a study of regulatory T cells in long-lasting Graves disease. V dropped 4 bases and J dropped 1 base, with 17 bases sitting between them. From germline, CDR1 is SGDLS and CDR2 YYNGEE. This CDR3 region has 16 residues. Both iRepertoire HTBI primers and Arm-PCR of CDR3 regions were used to build the TCR beta libraries. TCRdb analysed the multiplex PCR reads with MiXCR anew, one entry per CDR3 protein. The sample lists fewer than 500,000 distinct CDR3 sequences, around 15% occurring once. Time point given: newly diagnosed GD, antithyroid drugs for less than 3 months. PBMC-derived RNA was used for the TCR library. This clonotype was found a few times. These sequences were also reported in another study, on T cells in Graves' hyperthyroidism and ophthalmopathy. That work contributes: Graves' hyperthyroidism without ophthalmopathy progression within 18 months was termed stable.

The chain employs TRBV9 and TRBJ1-1, with D possibly TRBD1 on 6 matching bases. The sequenced sample was peripheral blood mononuclear cells (PBMCs), obtained at new diagnosis, from a patient treated with antithyroid drugs. This receptor was identified in a man aged 40-55 years with Graves disease. The CDR3 region is CASSPSGGRGNTEAFF. As DNA, the CDR3 is TGTGCCAGCAGCCCCTCGGGAGGCAGGGGGAACACTGAAGCTTTCTTT.